This entry describes one T cell receptor beta chain. The record originates from a study of shared clonotypes between healthy human individuals. The V and J ends lost 1 base and 4 bases respectively, with 8 bases between them. The CDR3 is made up of 14 amino acids. CDR1 is MNHNS, CDR2 SASEGT, per germline. Assay execution took place at the deep level. Method: immunoSEQ multiplex PCR; TCRdb's copy keeps in-frame clones and lacks some. This table holds about 2.3 million clones, 92% found once. Sequenced input: naive CD4+ T cells from PBMCs. Stated subset: CD45RA+ positively selected. The chain has TRBV6-1 and TRBJ1-5, with TRBD1 as a possible D gene (6 bases). The sequence derives from a man aged 18 to 29 in good health. Some clones in this sample may be carry-over from other donors' samples. The CDR3 sequence is CASSEGRGNQPQHF. The CDR3, as DNA: TGTGCCAGCAGTGAAGGTAGGGGGAATCAGCCCCAGCATTTT.